The 9 T cell receptor beta chains given below trace back to one sample, sequenced in a study of blood T cells in healthy people across ages. The authors ran a second PCR of about 6 to 11 cycles using a sample-barcoded 5' primer and a J-beta primer mix. TCRdb reprocessed the 5' RACE reads via MiXCR and lists one record per CDR3 protein. Altogether around 800,000 distinct CDR3 sequences are present, less than 80% being singletons, with the ten largest covering around a quarter. The sequencing input was blood. The origin of the receptors is a man under 40 in good health.

The rearrangement links TRBV11-2 to TRBJ2-1, with D perhaps TRBD2 (6 bases). Germline lookup yields CDR1 SGHAT and CDR2 FQNNGV. CDR3 length: 12 residues. V was pared by 0 bases and J by 13 bases, with 10 bases between. CDR3 DNA sequence: TGTGCCAGCAGCTTAGAACGTAGCGGACAGTTCTTC. Amino acid sequence: CASSLERSGQFF.

The table lists this clonotype with a few counts. This chain links TRBV20-1 with TRBJ2-7, with 12 bases fitting TRBD2. Germline CDR1 and CDR2: DFQATT and SNEGSKA (reference sequence). The CDR3 length is 14 residues. J gave up 7 bases and V 5 bases, and 9 bases lay outside the gene matches. The DNA of the CDR3 is TGCAGTGCTTTTCAACTAGCGGGGGGCGATGAGCAGTACTTC. Protein product: CSAFQLAGGDEQYF.

The V gene is TRBV6-1, the J gene TRBJ2-5; a possible D gene is TRBD2 (5 bases). Germline loops: CDR1 MNHNS, CDR2 SASEGT. V lost 7 bases, J lost 5 bases, and 11 bases lay in between. This CDR3 has 12 amino acids. The CDR3 region has the DNA TGTGCCAGCAAGGCGGGTTCCGAGACCCAGTACTTC. It encodes CASKAGSETQYF.

About this clonotype: At one end, the junction sequence differs from germline, possibly due to a read error. The chain combines TRBV7-7 with TRBJ2-1; D unresolved. The CDR3 runs to 14 residues. Germline CDR1 SSHAT, CDR2 FNYEAQ (reference sequence). The DNA of the CDR3 is TGTGCTAGCAGCTTAGGTCTTAACTACAATGAGCAGTTCTTC. This translates into CASSLGLNYNEQFF.

This sequence joins TRBV20-1 and TRBJ1-2, with D unresolved. The CDR3 consists of 14 residues. Trimming stripped 0 bases from V and 0 bases from J, with 8 bases between. Germline V gene data show CDR1 as DFQATT and CDR2 as SNEGSKA (reference sequence). The CDR3 DNA reads as TGCAGTGCTAGAGACGGAGGGACTAACTATGGCTACACCTTC. This sequence encodes CSARDGGTNYGYTF.

J is TRBJ2-3 and V is TRBV27; 9 bases map to TRBD1. The CDR3 loop spans 16 amino acids. J lost 7 bases, V lost 1 base, and 9 bases had no gene match. Looked up from germline, CDR1 is MNHEY and CDR2 is SMNVEV (reference sequence). This CDR3 is CASSLYTGGPSYTQYF. CDR3 sequence (DNA): TGTGCCAGCAGTTTATATACAGGGGGCCCATCGTATACGCAGTATTTT.

This clonotype was seen more than once but under ten times. V usage is TRBV29-1 and J usage is TRBJ2-7; TRBD1 aligns across 9 bases. V was pared by 6 bases and J by 2 bases, with 8 bases of the junction left unmatched. Germline CDR1 SQVTM, CDR2 ANQGSEA. This CDR3 is built from 14 residues. The chain's CDR3 is CSVSADRGTYEQYF. The CDR3 DNA reads as TGCAGCGTAAGTGCGGACAGGGGAACCTACGAGCAGTACTTC.

As to this clonotype: A read error is possible here, since a much larger clone lies one base away. The rearrangement links TRBV7-2 to TRBJ2-5, with D perhaps given as TRBD1 or TRBD2 (6 bases each). Trimming pared 5 bases from V and 11 bases from J, leaving 18 bases between. Germline V gene lookup returns CDR1 SGHTA and CDR2 FQGNSA. CDR3 length: 13 amino acids. The CDR3 loop is CASSVQGNREQYF. The CDR3 region has the DNA TGTGCCAGCAGCGTACAGGGCAACCGGGAGCAGTACTTC.

V gene TRBV12-3 or TRBV12-4 combines with J gene TRBJ2-3; 8 bases are shared with TRBD1. The CDR3 spans 15 residues. Unmatched junction bases numbered 7, after V lost 6 bases and J lost 2 bases. The CDR3 coding sequence is TGTGCCAGCAGCCCTTCGGGACAGGACACAGATACGCAGTATTTT. Translation: CASSPSGQDTDTQYF.